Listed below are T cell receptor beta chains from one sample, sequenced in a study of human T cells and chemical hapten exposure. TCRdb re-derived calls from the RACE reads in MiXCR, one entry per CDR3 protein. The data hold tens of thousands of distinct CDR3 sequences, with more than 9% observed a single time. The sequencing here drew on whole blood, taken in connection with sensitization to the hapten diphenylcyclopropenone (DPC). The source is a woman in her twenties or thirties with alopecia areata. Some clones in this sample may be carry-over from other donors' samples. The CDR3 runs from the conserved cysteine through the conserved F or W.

CDR3aa: CSCQGLAKNIQYF; v_gene: TRBV20-1; len: 13
CDR3aa: CASSSGQTHFGEQYF; v_gene: TRBV5-5; len: 15
CDR3aa: CASSLWGGSGANVLTF; v_gene: TRBV6-2/TRBV6-3; len: 16
CDR3aa: CASTNWANQPQHF; v_gene: TRBV2; len: 13
CDR3aa: CASIETSGGSYEQYF; v_gene: TRBV28; len: 15
CDR3aa: CASSSALLDRVTGELFF; v_gene: TRBV12-3/TRBV12-4; len: 17
CDR3aa: CASSSRGTDRRGYTF; v_gene: TRBV7-3; len: 15
CDR3aa: CASSAQQNTEAFF; v_gene: TRBV12-3/TRBV12-4; len: 13
CDR3aa: CSARLAGGPSTDTQYF; v_gene: TRBV20-1; len: 16
CDR3aa: CASSLQSSGNTIYF; v_gene: TRBV7-9; len: 14
CDR3aa: CASTLTGGARGYTF; v_gene: TRBV28; len: 14
CDR3aa: CSVKGRHSGNTIYF; v_gene: TRBV29-1; len: 14
CDR3aa: CASSLVAGNSGANVLTF; v_gene: TRBV7-2; len: 17
CDR3aa: CASSFGTGRDEQYF; v_gene: TRBV28; len: 14
CDR3aa: CASIQAGQGSNNEQFF; v_gene: TRBV7-9; len: 16
CDR3aa: CASSLPGQGQKAFF; v_gene: TRBV4-1; len: 14
CDR3aa: CASSSVRLRITKNIQYF; v_gene: TRBV28; len: 17
CDR3aa: CASSLYSGGREQFF; v_gene: TRBV5-1; len: 14
CDR3aa: CSARELSLVYNSPLHF; v_gene: TRBV20-1; len: 16
CDR3aa: CASSLVPGRNTEAFF; v_gene: TRBV5-1; len: 15
CDR3aa: CASSLEGGNTEAFF; v_gene: TRBV7-2; len: 14
CDR3aa: CASMGGGTDTQYF; v_gene: TRBV28; len: 13
CDR3aa: CASRKDWGNEQFF; v_gene: TRBV6-2/TRBV6-3; len: 13
CDR3aa: CATRQGSGEKLFF; v_gene: TRBV7-9; len: 13
CDR3aa: CSARGSRDEQYF; v_gene: TRBV20-1; len: 12
CDR3aa: CASSKRGLAGTNTDTQYF; v_gene: TRBV7-2; len: 18
CDR3aa: CASSDGRQYTF; v_gene: TRBV2; len: 11
CDR3aa: CASSSTGQETQYF; v_gene: TRBV5-4; len: 13
CDR3aa: CASADRRASEQFF; v_gene: TRBV7-2; len: 13
CDR3aa: CSVDGAGNTIYF; v_gene: TRBV29-1; len: 12
CDR3aa: CASRDNSYNSPLHF; v_gene: TRBV27; len: 14
CDR3aa: CSAQSLGQGAEYNSPLHF; v_gene: TRBV20-1; len: 18
CDR3aa: CATQRGPDRMAQFF; v_gene: TRBV19; len: 14
CDR3aa: CASSLGTGRGNTIYF; v_gene: TRBV7-2; len: 15
CDR3aa: CASSQPGALREKLFF; v_gene: TRBV14; len: 15
CDR3aa: CASSILSGFWPSEGNQPQHF; v_gene: TRBV19; len: 20
CDR3aa: CSATDRANSPLHF; v_gene: TRBV20-1; len: 13
CDR3aa: CASALPTGTGNSPLHF; v_gene: TRBV25-1; len: 16
CDR3aa: CASSPRGWNTEAFF; v_gene: TRBV12-3/TRBV12-4; len: 14
CDR3aa: CASIGFRGGTEAFF; v_gene: TRBV6-1; len: 14
CDR3aa: CASSLSASNEKLFF; v_gene: TRBV7-9; len: 14
CDR3aa: CASSPAGLETQYF; v_gene: TRBV18; len: 13
CDR3aa: CSVEESGAGADRDRYEQYF; v_gene: TRBV29-1; len: 19
CDR3aa: CASSFSGLEAFF; v_gene: TRBV7-2; len: 12
CDR3aa: CASSPRWGRNEKLFF; v_gene: TRBV4-3; len: 15
CDR3aa: CASSLNGDGTSTDTQYF; v_gene: TRBV5-1; len: 17
CDR3aa: CASSVGQGATEAFF; v_gene: TRBV18; len: 14
CDR3aa: CASSHGGQGADTQYF; v_gene: TRBV4-2; len: 15
CDR3aa: CAWKGQSYEQYF; v_gene: TRBV30; len: 12
CDR3aa: CATSRDVLTGPGTEAFF; v_gene: TRBV15; len: 17
CDR3aa: CASSPGTSHQPQHF; v_gene: TRBV6-5; len: 14
CDR3aa: CSAAGTGGYEQYF; v_gene: TRBV20-1; len: 13
CDR3aa: CASSPLASADTQYF; v_gene: TRBV18; len: 14
CDR3aa: CASSSPPGVGSPEAFF; v_gene: TRBV28; len: 16
CDR3aa: CASSDLQGATYEQYF; v_gene: TRBV6-1; len: 15
CDR3aa: CASSQDRGVRLF; v_gene: TRBV4-1; len: 12
CDR3aa: CSARRAGYSPGELFF; v_gene: TRBV20-1; len: 15
CDR3aa: CASSQDLAGRGLEQFF; v_gene: TRBV4-2; len: 16
CDR3aa: CSARSPGGGDNEQFF; v_gene: TRBV20-1; len: 15